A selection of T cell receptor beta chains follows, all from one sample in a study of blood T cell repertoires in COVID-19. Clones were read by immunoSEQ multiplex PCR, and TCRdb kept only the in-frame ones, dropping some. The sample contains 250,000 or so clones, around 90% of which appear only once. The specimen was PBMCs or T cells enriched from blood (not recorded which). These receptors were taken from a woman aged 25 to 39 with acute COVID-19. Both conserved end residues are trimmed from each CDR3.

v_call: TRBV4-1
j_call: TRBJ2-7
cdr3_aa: ASSRRGLGGDEQY

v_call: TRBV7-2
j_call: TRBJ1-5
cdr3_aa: ASSSGQSSGPQH

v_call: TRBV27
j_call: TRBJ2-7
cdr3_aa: ASSAGTGSSTEQY

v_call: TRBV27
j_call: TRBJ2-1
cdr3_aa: ASSRGVNNEQF

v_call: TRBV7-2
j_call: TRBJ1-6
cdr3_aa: ASSLEQDSPLH

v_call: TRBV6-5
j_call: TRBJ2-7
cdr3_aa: ASRWGTSSYEQY

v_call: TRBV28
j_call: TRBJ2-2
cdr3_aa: ASRLLAGGPNTGELF

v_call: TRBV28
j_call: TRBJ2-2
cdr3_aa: ASSRSWNTGELF

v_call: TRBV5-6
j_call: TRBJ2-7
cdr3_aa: ASTLTPGSSYEQY

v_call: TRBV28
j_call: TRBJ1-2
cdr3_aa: ASSRLVSGGIDYGYT

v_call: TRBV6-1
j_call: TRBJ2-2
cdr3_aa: ASSDQAGGTNGELF

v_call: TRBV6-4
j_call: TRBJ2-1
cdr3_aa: ASSLGTSGSYNEQF

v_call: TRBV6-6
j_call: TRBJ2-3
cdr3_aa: ASSYSTGGRDTQY

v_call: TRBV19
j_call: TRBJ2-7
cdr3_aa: ASSLTTGTGRTEQY

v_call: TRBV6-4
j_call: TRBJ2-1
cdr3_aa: ASSDSSGTYNEQF

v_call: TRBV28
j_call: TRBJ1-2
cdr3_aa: ASIPTGDNGYT